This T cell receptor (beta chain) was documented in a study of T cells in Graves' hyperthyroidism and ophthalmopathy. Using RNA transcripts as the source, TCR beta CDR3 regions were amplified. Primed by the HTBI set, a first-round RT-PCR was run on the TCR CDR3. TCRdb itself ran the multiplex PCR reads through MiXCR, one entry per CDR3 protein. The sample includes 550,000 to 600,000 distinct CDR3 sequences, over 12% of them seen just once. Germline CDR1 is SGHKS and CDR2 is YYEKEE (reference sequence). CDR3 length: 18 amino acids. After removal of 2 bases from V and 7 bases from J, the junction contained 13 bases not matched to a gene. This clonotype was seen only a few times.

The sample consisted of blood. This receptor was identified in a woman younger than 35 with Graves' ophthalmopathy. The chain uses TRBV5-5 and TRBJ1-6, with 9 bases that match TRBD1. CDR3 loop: CASSLVPGQGPENSPLHF. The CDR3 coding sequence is TGTGCCAGCAGCTTAGTCCCGGGACAGGGTCCGGAGAATTCACCCCTCCACTTT.